The 29 T cell receptor beta chains listed next were all sequenced from one sample in a study of CD8 T cells in Susac syndrome. Random hexamers primed reverse transcription of about 0.5 to 1 ug RNA. TCRdb redid the calling of the immunoSEQ multiplex PCR reads with MiXCR, one entry per CDR3 protein. The repertoire consists of 200,000 or so distinct CDR3 sequences, with 90% to 95% occurring once and the leading ten covering roughly 0.088%. Source material: CD4+ T cells from PBMCs. The receptors come from a human donor with multiple sclerosis.

The chain is built from TRBV30 and TRBJ1-4, with TRBD1 as a possible D gene (5 bases). The V and J ends lost 2 bases and 9 bases respectively, with 10 bases between them. This CDR3 has 12 residues. The germline V gene has CDR1 GTSNPN and CDR2 SVGIG (reference sequence). CDR3 nucleotides: TGTGCCTGGAGTCAGGGAGGGAAAAAACTGTTTTTT. It is translated as CAWSQGGKKLFF.

In DNA form, the CDR3 reads TGTGCCAGCAACCCGACAGGGAGCGTGACCCAGTACTTC. The encoded protein is CASNPTGSVTQYF. V gene TRBV27 combines with J gene TRBJ2-5; 7 bases map to TRBD1. The junction had 9 bases not matched to a gene; V was cut back by 7 bases and J by 7 bases. Germline values: CDR1 MNHEY, CDR2 SMNVEV (reference sequence). The CDR3 extends over 13 amino acids.

The V and J genes are TRBV5-1 and TRBJ2-3, with a possible D match to TRBD2 (6 bases). Germline assignment: CDR1 SGHRS and CDR2 YFSETQ. This CDR3 is 14 amino acids long. V was shortened by 2 bases and J by 6 bases, with 13 bases between the two germline ends. Here the CDR3 reads CASSFFPGEDTQYF. The DNA for the CDR3 is TGCGCCAGCAGCTTTTTCCCGGGGGAGGATACGCAGTATTTT.

The rearrangement links TRBV5-1 to TRBJ1-2; no firm D call. Trimming removed 4 bases from V and 2 bases from J, with 9 bases in between. The CDR3 spans 13 residues. Germline CDR1 reads SGHRS; CDR2 reads YFSETQ. CDR3 region: CASSITRNYGYTF. The DNA of the CDR3 is TGCGCCAGCAGCATTACAAGAAACTATGGCTACACCTTC. The variable domain in full, completed from reference TRBV5-1 and TRBJ1-2, reads KAGVTQTPRYLIKTRGQQVTLSCSPISGHRSVSWYQQTPGQGLQFLFEYFSETQRNKGNFPGRFSGRQFSNSRSEMNVSTLELGDSALYLCASSITRNYGYTFGSGTRLTVV.

The J gene is TRBJ1-1, the V gene TRBV4-1; no clear D. The V and J ends lost 0 bases and 4 bases respectively, with 12 bases between them. The CDR3 runs 15 residues. From germline, CDR1 is MGHRA and CDR2 YSYEKL. This chain's CDR3 is CASSQEGRAGTEAFF. The CDR3 bases are TGCGCCAGCAGCCAAGAGGGGAGGGCGGGCACTGAAGCTTTCTTT.

This clonotype has just a few counts. This chain connects TRBV5-4 to TRBJ1-2; D is unresolved. CDR1 is SGHNT, CDR2 YYREEE, per germline (reference sequence). The ends were cut back, 3 bases at V and 0 bases at J, with 0 bases in the middle. This CDR3 is 11 amino acids long. CDR3 protein: CASSSNYGYTF. CDR3 DNA: TGTGCCAGCAGCTCTAACTATGGCTACACCTTC.

A single count supports this clonotype. The rearrangement uses TRBV7-9 and TRBJ2-1; D unresolved. The germline CDR1 and CDR2 sequences are SEHNR and FQNEAQ (reference sequence). This CDR3 is built from 12 residues. Between the trimmed V and J ends, which lost 8 bases and 4 bases, there was a span of 9 bases. The CDR3 bases are TGTGCCAGCCACGACGCTTACAATGAGCAGTTCTTC. As protein: CASHDAYNEQFF. Variable domain in full (rest from reference TRBV7-9 and TRBJ2-1): DTGVSQNPRHKITKRGQNVTFRCDPISEHNRLYWYRQTLGQGPEFLTYFQNEAQLEKSRLLSDRFSAERPKGSFSTLEIQRTEQGDSAMYLCASHDAYNEQFFGPGTRLTVL.

This clonotype was recorded once. The chain couples TRBV4-1 to TRBJ1-5; 7 positions agree with TRBD1. Unmatched junction bases numbered 2, after V lost 2 bases and J lost 4 bases. The CDR3 has 14 amino acids. Per the germline V gene, CDR1 is MGHRA and CDR2 is YSYEKL. The chain's CDR3 is CASSQQGQNQPQHF. In nucleotides, the CDR3 is TGCGCCAGCAGCCAACAGGGACAGAATCAGCCCCAGCATTTT.

This sequence joins TRBV6-5 and TRBJ1-2, with 7 bases identical to TRBD1. The CDR3 is 14 amino acids. After removal of 6 bases from V and 4 bases from J, the junction contained 8 bases not matched to a gene. Germline assignment: CDR1 MNHEY and CDR2 SVGAGI. The CDR3 nucleotides read TGTGCCAGCAGCCGACAGGGTACTTCCTATGGCTACACCTTC. Amino acids: CASSRQGTSYGYTF.

The chain employs TRBV4-1 and TRBJ2-1; D call uncertain. This CDR3 comprises 16 residues. Germline V gene data show CDR1 as MGHRA and CDR2 as YSYEKL. The V end lost 1 base, the J end lost 1 base, and 11 bases lay between the germline ends. The CDR3 DNA sequence: TGCGCCAGCAGCCAAGTCGACCTACTTTCCTACAATGAGCAGTTCTTC. This encodes CASSQVDLLSYNEQFF.

The chain is built from TRBV20-1 and TRBJ2-2; TRBD2 might be the D (5 bases). Germline V lookup: CDR1 DFQATT, CDR2 SNEGSKA (reference sequence). The CDR3 has 15 residues. Trimming pared 0 bases from V and 0 bases from J, leaving 8 bases between. CDR3 loop: CSARDEGTNTGELFF. DNA of the CDR3: TGCAGTGCTAGAGATGAGGGTACGAACACCGGGGAGCTGTTTTTT.

The CDR3 region is CAISAKGVGNNEQFF. The DNA for the CDR3 is TGTGCCATCAGTGCAAAAGGAGTAGGAAACAATGAGCAGTTCTTC. V usage is TRBV10-3 and J usage is TRBJ2-1; D is unresolved. Trimming shortened V by 4 bases and J by 5 bases, and 15 bases separated the two germline ends. Germline CDR1 and CDR2: ENHRY and SYGVKD. The CDR3 is made up of 15 amino acids.

This chain connects TRBV7-9 to TRBJ1-6; no clear D gene. The CDR3 runs 14 residues. In germline, CDR1 is SEHNR, CDR2 FQNEAQ (reference sequence). V was trimmed by 3 bases and J by 8 bases, leaving 11 bases between them. The CDR3 sequence: CASSFEDRDSPLHF. CDR3 nucleotide sequence: TGTGCCAGCAGCTTCGAGGACCGAGATTCACCCCTCCACTTT.

The chain employs TRBV5-1 and TRBJ1-4; D gene ambiguous. Looked up from germline, CDR1 is SGHRS and CDR2 is YFSETQ. V was pared by 7 bases and J by 5 bases, with 12 bases between. The CDR3 covers 13 residues. In DNA form, the CDR3 reads TGCGCCAGCCCCCGTAGCTCGAATGAAAAACTGTTTTTT. Translated, it gives CASPRSSNEKLFF.

This sequence joins TRBV29-1 and TRBJ2-1; the D gene is possibly TRBD1 (5 bases). The CDR3 extends over 12 amino acids. Germline CDR1 is SQVTM and CDR2 is ANQGSEA. V was trimmed by 3 bases and J by 3 bases, leaving 6 bases between them. CDR3 sequence reads: CSVDGHYNEQFF. CDR3 DNA sequence: TGCAGCGTTGACGGACACTACAATGAGCAGTTCTTC.

The chain has TRBV14 and TRBJ2-7; D remains unclear. CDR1 SGHDN and CDR2 FVKESK come from the germline V gene. The CDR3 extends over 13 amino acids. Trimming shortened V by 0 bases and J by 6 bases, and 9 bases separated the two germline ends. The CDR3 coding sequence is TGTGCCAGCAGCCAAGATTTCGGGCTCGAGCAGTACTTC. The encoded protein is CASSQDFGLEQYF.

J is TRBJ2-1 and V is TRBV20-1; TRBD2 agrees at 7 bases. J lost 5 bases, V lost 5 bases, and 15 bases had no gene match. This CDR3 is 16 amino acids long. Germline V gene data show CDR1 as DFQATT and CDR2 as SNEGSKA (reference sequence). The CDR3 coding sequence is TGCAGTGCTCCAAAGCGGGCCGGGGGGATCAACAATGAGCAGTTCTTC. Translated, it gives CSAPKRAGGINNEQFF.

The rearrangement links TRBV3-1 to TRBJ2-1; D is possibly TRBD2 (6 bases). This CDR3 has 15 amino acids. V was pared by 4 bases and J by 0 bases, with 10 bases between. Germline loops: CDR1 LGHDT, CDR2 YNNKEL (reference sequence). The CDR3 spells CASSPGLNSYNEQFF. CDR3 bases: TGTGCCAGCAGCCCGGGACTTAACTCCTACAATGAGCAGTTCTTC.

The chain recombines TRBV20-1 with TRBJ1-4; a possible D gene is TRBD1 (5 bases). This CDR3 spans 15 amino acids. Germline V gene sequence: CDR1 DFQATT, CDR2 SNEGSKA (reference sequence). V lost 2 bases, J lost 6 bases, and 16 bases lay in between. The CDR3 loop is CSARSLRRGDEKLFF. CDR3 coding DNA: TGCAGTGCTAGAAGCCTGAGGAGGGGAGATGAAAAACTGTTTTTT.

The chain combines TRBV29-1 with TRBJ1-1; D may be TRBD1 (5 bases). In germline, CDR1 is SQVTM, CDR2 ANQGSEA. There are 15 residues in the CDR3. V was cut by 6 bases and J by 5 bases, with 22 bases left in between. The CDR3 coding sequence is TGCAGCGTCGCGGGGCCATCCTGGGGGAAAACTGAAGCTTTCTTT. Its translation is CSVAGPSWGKTEAFF.

This chain joins TRBV18 and TRBJ1-2, with D uncertain. This CDR3 region has 11 residues. Germline CDR1 is KGHSH and CDR2 is LQKENI. The V and J ends lost 2 bases and 8 bases respectively, with 6 bases between them. The CDR3 reads CASSPSEGYTF. CDR3 nucleotide sequence: TGTGCCAGCTCACCATCCGAGGGCTACACCTTC.

The chain links TRBV30 to TRBJ1-5; D unclear. This CDR3 is built from 17 residues. Germline V gene data show CDR1 as GTSNPN and CDR2 as SVGIG (reference sequence). V lost 2 bases to trimming and J lost 6 bases, with 23 bases between them. As DNA, the CDR3 is TGTGCCTGGAGTCGACCGCCGAGGAGGGCTTACGGTCAGCCCCAGCATTTT. This sequence encodes CAWSRPPRRAYGQPQHF.

The chain employs TRBV9 and TRBJ2-7; no clear D gene. Germline loops: CDR1 SGDLS, CDR2 YYNGEE. V was clipped by 3 bases and J by 7 bases, with 17 bases between them. The CDR3 covers 14 residues. In nucleotides, the CDR3 is TGTGCCAGCAGCGCTGGTACGCTGAGGAGAGAGCAGTACTTC. It specifies CASSAGTLRREQYF.

This clonotype was counted once. The chain combines TRBV7-9 with TRBJ2-7; no definite D call. CDR1 is SEHNR and CDR2 is FQNEAQ in the germline V gene (reference sequence). Trimming pared 2 bases from V and 2 bases from J, leaving 7 bases between. This CDR3 is built from 13 residues. The CDR3 loop reads CASSLIRTYEQYF. The CDR3 coding sequence is TGTGCCAGCAGCTTAATCCGAACCTACGAGCAGTACTTC.

This clonotype was seen a handful of times. V and J are TRBV5-4 and TRBJ2-7, with D perhaps matching TRBD2 (6 bases). The CDR3 spans 13 residues. Germline values: CDR1 SGHNT, CDR2 YYREEE (reference sequence). V gave up 4 bases and J gave up 4 bases, with 12 bases separating them. The CDR3 DNA reads TGTGCCAGCAGCCGGGACTGGGGATACGAGCAGTACTTC. This encodes CASSRDWGYEQYF.

The chain recombines TRBV6-5 with TRBJ2-1, with D possibly being TRBD1 (6 bases). The germline V gene has CDR1 MNHEY and CDR2 SVGAGI. The CDR3 length is 12 residues. Trimming stripped 5 bases from V and 5 bases from J, with 7 bases between. CDR3 DNA sequence: TGTGCCAGCAGTAGGGGGAACAATGAGCAGTTCTTC. Translated, it gives CASSRGNNEQFF.

Here the CDR3 reads CSAVLAGGPYEQYF. The CDR3 bases are TGCAGTGCCGTGCTAGCGGGAGGGCCGTACGAGCAGTACTTC. The J gene is TRBJ2-7, the V gene TRBV20-1; TRBD2 matches 12 bases. Germline CDR1 reads DFQATT; CDR2 reads SNEGSKA (reference sequence). J gave up 4 bases and V 6 bases, and 7 bases lay outside the gene matches. This CDR3 has 14 residues.

This chain links TRBV24-1 with TRBJ2-3; D gene uncertain. Per the germline V gene, CDR1 is KGHDR and CDR2 is SFDVKD. V dropped 1 base and J dropped 6 bases, with 13 bases sitting between them. CDR3 length equals 15 residues. CDR3 nucleotide sequence: TGTGCCACCAGTGATTTCCTACGGTCGGGTGATACGCAGTATTTT. Protein product: CATSDFLRSGDTQYF.

The chain joins TRBV10-3 to TRBJ2-3; the match to TRBD1 covers 10 bases. Germline V gene lookup returns CDR1 ENHRY and CDR2 SYGVKD. The CDR3 is made up of 15 amino acids. V shed 6 bases and J 0 bases; nucleotides not matched to a gene: 3. CDR3 bases: TGTGCCATCAGACCGGGACAGGGGAGCACAGATACGCAGTATTTT. It specifies CAIRPGQGSTDTQYF.